A selection of T cell receptor beta chains follows, all from one sample in a study of blood T cell repertoires in COVID-19. The repertoire was sequenced with immunoSEQ multiplex PCR; TCRdb's copy has only in-frame clones and lacks some. This table has 150,000 to 200,000 clones, around nine tenths appearing once. Specimen: peripheral blood. The source is a man aged 18-30 years with active or convalescent COVID-19. The CDR3 runs from the conserved cysteine through the conserved F or W. A D gene is named only where the DNA matches it firmly. Where a row states a size, it is once, few, many or the class of an expanded clone; other rows omit it.

DNA | CDR3 | J | D | V | length | size
TGCGCCAGCAGGGCGGCGGGGGGCGAAGTAAAGGATGGGAACACTGAAGCTTTCTTT | CASRAAGGEVKDGNTEAFF | TRBJ1-1 | . | TRBV5-1 | 19 | .
TGCGCCAGCAGCCAAGACAGGATTTCACCCCTCCACTTT | CASSQDRISPLHF | TRBJ1-6 | . | TRBV4-3 | 13 | .
TGTGCCAGCAGCGTATTCGGCGGGAGGGGCACAGATACGCAGTATTTT | CASSVFGGRGTDTQYF | TRBJ2-3 | TRBD2 | TRBV9 | 16 | .
TGTGCCAGCAGTCATAGCGGGGGGGACACAGATACGCAGTATTTT | CASSHSGGDTDTQYF | TRBJ2-3 | TRBD2 | TRBV7-2 | 15 | .
TGTGCCGTCTCCACCGGGACTAGCGGGAGCAGGGAGCAGTTCTTC | CAVSTGTSGSREQFF | TRBJ2-1 | TRBD2 | TRBV10-3 | 15 | .
TGTGCCAGCTCACCGAGCGATCAGCCCCAGCATTTT | CASSPSDQPQHF | TRBJ1-5 | . | TRBV18 | 12 | .
TGCGCCAGCAGCACCGAGGGCCGGACAGGCAACACAGATACGCAGTATTTT | CASSTEGRTGNTDTQYF | TRBJ2-3 | TRBD1 | TRBV5-1 | 17 | .
TGTGCCAGCAGCCGGACAGGGAATAATTCACCCCTCCACTTT | CASSRTGNNSPLHF | TRBJ1-6 | TRBD1 | TRBV11-1 | 14 | .
TGTGCCAGCAGCTTAAACGGGGGACAGCCCTACGAGCAGTACTTC | CASSLNGGQPYEQYF | TRBJ2-7 | . | TRBV7-3 | 15 | .
TGCGCCAGCAGCTTACGTCCGGGGTCTAATTCACCCCTCCACTTT | CASSLRPGSNSPLHF | TRBJ1-6 | . | TRBV5-1 | 15 | .
TGTGCCAGCAGTTTCGGTGCGGCTACCTACAATGAGCAGTTCTTC | CASSFGAATYNEQFF | TRBJ2-1 | . | TRBV27 | 15 | .
TGTGCCATCATGTCCAGCGGGGGCACAGATACGCAGTATTTT | CAIMSSGGTDTQYF | TRBJ2-3 | TRBD2 | TRBV10-3 | 14 | .
TGTGCCAGCTTCAAGCGGGACGCAGATACGCAGTATTTT | CASFKRDADTQYF | TRBJ2-3 | TRBD2 | TRBV2 | 13 | .
TGTGCCAGCCGCGGGGTTACCAGCGAGTACGAGCAGTACTTC | CASRGVTSEYEQYF | TRBJ2-7 | . | TRBV28 | 14 | once
TGCAGCGTCCGGGCAGGGCAACCTCTCGATGGCTACACCTTC | CSVRAGQPLDGYTF | TRBJ1-2 | . | TRBV29-1 | 14 | .
TGTGCCAGCAGCCGAGAAAAAAACACAGGTTTATCTTCACCCCTCCACTTT | CASSREKNTGLSSPLHF | TRBJ1-6 | . | TRBV5-4 | 17 | .